These T cell receptor beta chains were read from a single sample in a study of neurological immune-mediated disorders. TCRdb redid the calling of the 5' RACE reads with MiXCR, one entry per CDR3 protein. This sample has tens of thousands of distinct CDR3 sequences, with roughly 15% found just once. The sample taken for sequencing was PBMCs. These receptors all come from a female donor with HTLV-1-associated myelopathy (HAM/TSP). Each CDR3 is given with its conserved first and last residue. D genes are given only for firm matches. Clone sizes are given selectively: once, few, many, or a class where the clone is expanded.

clone_size,d_call,j_call,v_call,cdr3_nt,cdr3_aa
many,-,TRBJ2-7,TRBV28,TGTGCCACCTTGGCGGTTGGGGCATCCTACGAGCAGTACTTC,CATLAVGASYEQYF
many,-,TRBJ1-4,TRBV10-3,TGTGCCATCAGTGAGTCGGGGCAGCCGAATGAAAAACTGTTTTTT,CAISESGQPNEKLFF
-,-,TRBJ1-3,TRBV6-1,TGTGCCAGCTCACAAGGTGGAAGTTACTCTGGAAACACCATATATTTT,CASSQGGSYSGNTIYF
few,-,TRBJ2-1,TRBV7-9,TGTGCCAGCAGCTTATGGCGGGGTGGGGACACCCTCTACAATGAGCAGTTCTTC,CASSLWRGGDTLYNEQFF
many,TRBD2,TRBJ2-1,TRBV12-3/TRBV12-4,TGTGCCAGCAGCCCCGGGGCGGGGGGATATGAGCAGTTCTTC,CASSPGAGGYEQFF
many,-,TRBJ1-6,TRBV5-1,TGCGCCAGCAGCTTGGGGTTTTCCTATAATTCACCCCTCCACTTT,CASSLGFSYNSPLHF
many,-,TRBJ1-1,TRBV5-1,TGCGCCAGCAGCTCGGGGGGAGGACAGAACACTGAAGCTTTCTTT,CASSSGGGQNTEAFF
many,TRBD1,TRBJ2-3,TRBV27,TGTGCCAGCAGTTCGGGACAGGGTGTTGATACGCAGTATTTT,CASSSGQGVDTQYF
many,-,TRBJ2-7,TRBV2,TGTGCCAGCAGTGCCGGGACTTGGAGCTACGAGCAGTACTTC,CASSAGTWSYEQYF
medium-sized,-,TRBJ2-1,TRBV9,TGTGCCAGCAGCGTAGCTGCTAGCTACAATGAGCAGTTCTTC,CASSVAASYNEQFF
many,TRBD1,TRBJ1-2,TRBV10-3,TGTGCCATCAGTAACCGGGACAGGGCCGCTGGCTACACCTTC,CAISNRDRAAGYTF
many,-,TRBJ2-7,TRBV5-1,TGCGCCAGCAGCTTGGTGGGTACTTCCTACGAGCAGTACTTC,CASSLVGTSYEQYF
many,-,TRBJ2-1,TRBV7-2,TGTGCCAGCAGCTCCCGGGGGAGCTCCAATGAGCAGTTCTTC,CASSSRGSSNEQFF
many,-,TRBJ2-1,TRBV20-1,TGCAGTGCTAGTAATTGGCTAGATAGTTACAATGAGCAGTTCTTC,CSASNWLDSYNEQFF
-,TRBD1,TRBJ2-7,TRBV20-1,TGCAGTGCCAGGACAGGGACCTACGAGCAGTACTTC,CSARTGTYEQYF
many,-,TRBJ1-1,TRBV9,TGTGCCAGCAGCGAAGCGGACACCCACACTGAAGCTTTCTTT,CASSEADTHTEAFF
many,TRBD1,TRBJ1-4,TRBV20-1,TGCAGTGCCGAGCGACAGGGGACAACTAATGAAAAACTGTTTTTT,CSAERQGTTNEKLFF
many,-,TRBJ1-6,TRBV28,TGTGCCAGCAACCCACAGGAAAATAATTCACCCCTCCACTTT,CASNPQENNSPLHF
many,-,TRBJ2-1,TRBV11-2,TGTGCCAGCAGCTTAGATCCCGGTACCAGTGAGCAGTTCTTC,CASSLDPGTSEQFF
many,TRBD1,TRBJ2-5,TRBV6-5,TGTGCCAGCAGTCTACAGGGGGCAATGACCCGGGAGACCCAGTACTTC,CASSLQGAMTRETQYF
once,-,TRBJ2-7,TRBV27,TGTGCAGGCAGCCCCGATGGTGGCCACTACGAGCAGTACTTC,CAGSPDGGHYEQYF
many,-,TRBJ2-6,TRBV12-3/TRBV12-4,TGTGCCAGCAGTTTACAGGGCTCTGGGGCCAACGTCCTGACTTTC,CASSLQGSGANVLTF
many,TRBD1,TRBJ1-4,TRBV7-8,TGTGCCAGCAGCTTAGCAGGGACAGGGGACCTCAATGAAAAACTGTTTTTT,CASSLAGTGDLNEKLFF
-,-,TRBJ1-4,TRBV28,TGTGCCAGCAGTGCAACAGGGAAGGGTGGTGAAAAACTGCTTTTC,CASSATGKGGEKLLF
medium-sized,-,TRBJ1-2,TRBV20-1,TGCAGTGCTAGAGATCGTTGGGGGTCAGGTGGCTACACCTTC,CSARDRWGSGGYTF
many,TRBD2,TRBJ2-2,TRBV6-5,TGTGCCAGCAGTTACCAGGCTAGCGGGGGAGCTAACACCGGGGAGCTGTTTTTT,CASSYQASGGANTGELFF
many,-,TRBJ2-6,TRBV11-2,TGTGCCAGCAGCTCGCGTTTTTCTGGGGCCAACGTCCTGACTTTC,CASSSRFSGANVLTF
-,-,TRBJ2-2,TRBV4-2,TGTGCCACCGGACCCGGAGCGGGCTACACCGGGGAGCTGTTTTTT,CATGPGAGYTGELFF
-,TRBD2,TRBJ2-7,TRBV20-1,TGCAGTGCTAGACCTACTAGCGGGGGCGACGAGCAGTACTTC,CSARPTSGGDEQYF
many,TRBD2,TRBJ2-5,TRBV4-2,TGTGCCAGCAGCCAGACTAGCGGATCCCCCCAAGAGACCCAGTACTTC,CASSQTSGSPQETQYF
many,-,TRBJ2-1,TRBV7-2,TGTGCCAGCAGCTTAGGGACTGCCAGTTATAATGAGCAGTTCTTC,CASSLGTASYNEQFF
once,-,TRBJ1-1,TRBV5-1,TGCACCAGCAGGAACACAGGGACGAACACTGAAGCTTTCTTT,CTSRNTGTNTEAFF
few,TRBD1,TRBJ1-5,TRBV7-9,TGTGCCAGCAGCCCGACAGGGGGTAGCAATCAGCCCCAGCATTTT,CASSPTGGSNQPQHF
many,TRBD2,TRBJ2-2,TRBV5-1,TGCGCCAGCAGCTTGTCTACTAGCGCAAACACCGGGGAGCTGTTTTTT,CASSLSTSANTGELFF
many,-,TRBJ2-3,TRBV20-1,TGCAGTGCTAGAGAATGGGGATTTACCCCAGATACGCAGTATTTT,CSAREWGFTPDTQYF
many,-,TRBJ2-5,TRBV20-1,TGCAGTGCTAAGGGGCCCCAAGAGACCCAGTACTTC,CSAKGPQETQYF
many,-,TRBJ2-1,TRBV21-1,TGTGCCAGCAGCAAAGAGCGGGGGGGGCCCTACAATGAGCAGTTCTTC,CASSKERGGPYNEQFF
many,-,TRBJ1-3,TRBV6-1,TGTGCCAGCAGCCCCGGACGGACTGGAAACACCATATATTTT,CASSPGRTGNTIYF
many,TRBD1,TRBJ2-6,TRBV12-3/TRBV12-4,TGTGCCAGCAGTCGAGAAGGGGGCCCTGGGGCCAACGTCCTGACTTTC,CASSREGGPGANVLTF
-,TRBD1,TRBJ1-1,TRBV3-1,TGTGCCAGCAGCCAGGGACAGGGAGGTACTGAAGCTTTCTTT,CASSQGQGGTEAFF
many,TRBD2,TRBJ2-3,TRBV5-1,TGCGCCAGCAGCGCAAGTCTAGCGGGGGGGCCCGCAGATACGCAGTATTTT,CASSASLAGGPADTQYF
many,-,TRBJ2-3,TRBV28,TGTGCCAGCAGTTCCCCCCGAGGGGGGCGCAGCACAGATACGCAGTATTTT,CASSSPRGGRSTDTQYF